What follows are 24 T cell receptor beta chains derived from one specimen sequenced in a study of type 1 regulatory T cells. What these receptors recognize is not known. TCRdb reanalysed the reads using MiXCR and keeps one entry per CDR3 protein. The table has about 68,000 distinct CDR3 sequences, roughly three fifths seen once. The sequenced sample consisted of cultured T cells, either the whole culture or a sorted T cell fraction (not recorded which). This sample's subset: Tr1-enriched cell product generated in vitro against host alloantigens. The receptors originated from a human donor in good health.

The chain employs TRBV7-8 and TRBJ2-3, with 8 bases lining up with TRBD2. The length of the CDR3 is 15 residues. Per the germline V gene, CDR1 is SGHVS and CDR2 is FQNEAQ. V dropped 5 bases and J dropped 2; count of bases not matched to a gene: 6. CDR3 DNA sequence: TGTGCCAGCAGCCCCCTAGCGGGCCTCACAGATACGCAGTATTTT. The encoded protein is CASSPLAGLTDTQYF.

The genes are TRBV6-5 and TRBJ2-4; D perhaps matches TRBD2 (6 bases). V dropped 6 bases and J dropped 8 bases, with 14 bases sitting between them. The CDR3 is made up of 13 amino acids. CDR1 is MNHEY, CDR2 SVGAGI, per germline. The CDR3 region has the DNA TGTGCCAGCAGCCTGAGACCGGGGGACATTCAGTACTTC. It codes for CASSLRPGDIQYF.

The CDR3 reads CASSILGTGLREQFF. The CDR3, as DNA: TGTGCCAGTAGTATTCTCGGGACAGGGCTTCGTGAGCAGTTCTTC. V and J are TRBV19 and TRBJ2-1, with TRBD1 identical over 9 bases. V was clipped by 3 bases and J by 9 bases; unmatched bases: 9. There are 15 residues in the CDR3. CDR1 is LNHDA and CDR2 is SQIVND in the germline V gene (reference sequence).

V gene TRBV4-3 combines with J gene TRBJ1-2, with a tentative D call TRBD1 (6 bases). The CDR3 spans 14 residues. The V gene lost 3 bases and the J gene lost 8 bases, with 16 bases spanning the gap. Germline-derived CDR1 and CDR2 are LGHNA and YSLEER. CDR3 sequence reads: CASSQGDGGRGYTF. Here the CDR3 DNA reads TGCGCCAGCAGCCAGGGGGACGGGGGGCGAGGCTACACCTTC.

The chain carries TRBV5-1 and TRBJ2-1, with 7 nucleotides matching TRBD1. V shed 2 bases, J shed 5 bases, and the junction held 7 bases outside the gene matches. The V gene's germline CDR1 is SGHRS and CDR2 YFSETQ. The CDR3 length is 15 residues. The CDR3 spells CASSFRGPSDNEQFF. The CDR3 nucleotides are TGCGCCAGCAGCTTTAGGGGGCCTTCGGACAATGAGCAGTTCTTC.

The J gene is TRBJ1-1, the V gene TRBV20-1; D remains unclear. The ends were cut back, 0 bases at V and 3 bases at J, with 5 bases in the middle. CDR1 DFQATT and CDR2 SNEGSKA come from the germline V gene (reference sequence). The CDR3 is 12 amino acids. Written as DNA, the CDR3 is TGCAGTGCTAGAGACGCCCACACTGAAGCTTTCTTT. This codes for CSARDAHTEAFF.

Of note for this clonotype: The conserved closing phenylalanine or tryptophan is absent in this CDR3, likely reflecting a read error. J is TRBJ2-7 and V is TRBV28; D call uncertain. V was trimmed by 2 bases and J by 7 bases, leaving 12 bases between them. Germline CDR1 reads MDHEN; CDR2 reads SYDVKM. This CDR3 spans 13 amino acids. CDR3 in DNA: TGTGCCAGCAGTTTAATCGACGATGGTGAGCAGTACCTC. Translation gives CASSLIDDGEQYL.

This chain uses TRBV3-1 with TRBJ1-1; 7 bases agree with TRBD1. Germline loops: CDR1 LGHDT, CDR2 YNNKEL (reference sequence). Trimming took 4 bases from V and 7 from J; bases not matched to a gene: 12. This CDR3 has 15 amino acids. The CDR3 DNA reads TGTGCCAGCAGCCTAACCACAGGGGCGTATGGTGAAGCTTTCTTT. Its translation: CASSLTTGAYGEAFF.

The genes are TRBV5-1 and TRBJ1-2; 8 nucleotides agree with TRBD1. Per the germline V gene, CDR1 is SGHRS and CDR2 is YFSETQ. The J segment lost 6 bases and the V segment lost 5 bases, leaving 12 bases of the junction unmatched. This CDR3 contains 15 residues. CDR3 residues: CASRQGESEYDGYTF. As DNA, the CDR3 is TGCGCCAGCAGACAGGGGGAATCCGAATATGATGGCTACACCTTC.

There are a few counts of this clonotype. CDR3 nucleotides: TGCAGTGCAAACCGGGACCGAGGCTTTGGTGAAAAACTGTTTTTT. Protein: CSANRDRGFGEKLFF. This rearrangement joins TRBV20-1 to TRBJ1-4; D is perhaps TRBD1 (5 bases). Trimming took 6 bases from V and 7 from J, leaving 21 bases between them. Per the germline V gene, CDR1 is DFQATT and CDR2 is SNEGSKA (reference sequence). The CDR3 length is 15 residues.

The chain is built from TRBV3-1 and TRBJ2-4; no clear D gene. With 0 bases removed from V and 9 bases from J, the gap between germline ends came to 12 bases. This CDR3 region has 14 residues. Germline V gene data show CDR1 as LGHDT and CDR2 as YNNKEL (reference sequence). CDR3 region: CASSQEASRGIQYF. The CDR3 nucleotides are TGTGCCAGCAGCCAAGAGGCTTCCCGAGGCATTCAGTACTTC.

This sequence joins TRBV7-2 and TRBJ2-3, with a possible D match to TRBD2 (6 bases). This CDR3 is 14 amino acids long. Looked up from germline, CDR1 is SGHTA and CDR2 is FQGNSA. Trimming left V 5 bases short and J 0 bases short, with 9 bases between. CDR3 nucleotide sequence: TGTGCCAGCAGCGTCGGGACTAGCACAGATACGCAGTATTTT. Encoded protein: CASSVGTSTDTQYF.

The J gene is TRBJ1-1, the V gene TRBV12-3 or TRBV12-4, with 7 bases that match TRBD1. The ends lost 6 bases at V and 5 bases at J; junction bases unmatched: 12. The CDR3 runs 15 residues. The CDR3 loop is CASRPRQGEVTEAFF. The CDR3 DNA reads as TGTGCCAGCAGGCCTAGACAGGGTGAGGTAACTGAAGCTTTCTTT.

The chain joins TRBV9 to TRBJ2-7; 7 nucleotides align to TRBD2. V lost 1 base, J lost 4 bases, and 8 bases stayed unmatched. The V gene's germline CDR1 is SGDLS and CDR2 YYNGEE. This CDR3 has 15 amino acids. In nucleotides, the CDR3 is TGTGCCAGCAGCGTATCTGCGGGAGTGCGTTACGAGCAGTACTTC. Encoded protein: CASSVSAGVRYEQYF.

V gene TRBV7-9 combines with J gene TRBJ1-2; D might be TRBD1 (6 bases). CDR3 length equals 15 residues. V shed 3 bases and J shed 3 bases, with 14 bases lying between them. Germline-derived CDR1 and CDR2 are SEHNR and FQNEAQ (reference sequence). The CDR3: CASSLLSGAHYGYTF. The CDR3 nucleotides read TGTGCCAGCAGCTTGTTGTCAGGGGCCCACTATGGCTACACCTTC.

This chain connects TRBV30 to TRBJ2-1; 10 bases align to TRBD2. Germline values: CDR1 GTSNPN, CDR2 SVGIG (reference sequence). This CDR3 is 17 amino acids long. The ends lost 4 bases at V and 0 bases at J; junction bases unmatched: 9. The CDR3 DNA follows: TGTGCCTGGACTCGGACTAGCGGAGGGAGCTCCTACAATGAGCAGTTCTTC. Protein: CAWTRTSGGSSYNEQFF.

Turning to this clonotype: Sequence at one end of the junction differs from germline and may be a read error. This chain's CDR3 is CASRGTGGRNIEAFF. Here the CDR3 DNA reads TGTGCCAGCAGAGGGACAGGGGGACGGAACATTGAAGCTTTCTTT. V gene TRBV25-1 combines with J gene TRBJ1-1; 11 bases align to TRBD1. CDR3 size: 15 residues. Germline lookup yields CDR1 MGHDK and CDR2 SYGVNS.

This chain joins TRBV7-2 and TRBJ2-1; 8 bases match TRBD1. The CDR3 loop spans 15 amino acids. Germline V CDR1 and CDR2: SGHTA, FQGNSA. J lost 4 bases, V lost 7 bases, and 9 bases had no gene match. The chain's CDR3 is CASTKGQGPYNEQFF. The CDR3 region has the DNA TGTGCCAGCACCAAAGGACAGGGTCCTTACAATGAGCAGTTCTTC. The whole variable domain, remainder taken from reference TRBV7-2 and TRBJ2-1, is GAGVSQSPSNKVTEKGKDVELRCDPISGHTALYWYRQSLGQGLEFLIYFQGNSAPDKSGLPSDRFSAERTGGSVSTLTIQRTQQEDSAVYLCASTKGQGPYNEQFFGPGTRLTVL.

The DNA of the CDR3 is TGTGCCAGCAGCTCCCACCCAAGTGGTACTACATCTTACAATGAGCAGTTCTTC. This codes for CASSSHPSGTTSYNEQFF. J is TRBJ2-1 and V is TRBV11-2; the D is unclear. CDR1 SGHAT and CDR2 FQNNGV come from the germline V gene. The CDR3 loop spans 18 amino acids. With 4 bases removed from V and 4 bases from J, the gap between germline ends came to 23 bases.

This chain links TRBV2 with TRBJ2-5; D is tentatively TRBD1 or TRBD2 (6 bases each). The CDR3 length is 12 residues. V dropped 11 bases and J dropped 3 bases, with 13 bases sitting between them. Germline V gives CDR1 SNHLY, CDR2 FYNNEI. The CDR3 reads CASTGAEETQYF. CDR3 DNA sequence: TGTGCCTCCACGGGGGCGGAAGAGACCCAGTACTTC.

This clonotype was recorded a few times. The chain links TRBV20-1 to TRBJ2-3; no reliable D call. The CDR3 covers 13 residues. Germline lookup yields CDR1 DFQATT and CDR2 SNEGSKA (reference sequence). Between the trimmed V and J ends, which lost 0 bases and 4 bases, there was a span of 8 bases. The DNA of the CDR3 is TGCAGTGCTAGAGATGCCACCCCAGATACGCAGTATTTT. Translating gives CSARDATPDTQYF.

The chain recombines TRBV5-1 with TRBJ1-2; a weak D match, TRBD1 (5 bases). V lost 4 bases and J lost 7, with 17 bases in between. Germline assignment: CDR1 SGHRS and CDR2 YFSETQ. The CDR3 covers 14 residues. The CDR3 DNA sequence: TGCGCCAGCAGCACAGGTCCGGGGGTCCTTGGCTACACCTTC. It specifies CASSTGPGVLGYTF.

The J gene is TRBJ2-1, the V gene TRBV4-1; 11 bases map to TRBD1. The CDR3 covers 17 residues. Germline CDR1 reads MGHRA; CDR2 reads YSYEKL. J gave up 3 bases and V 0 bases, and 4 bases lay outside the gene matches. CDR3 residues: CASSQDGQGAFYNEQFF. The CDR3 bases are TGCGCCAGCAGCCAAGATGGACAGGGGGCATTCTACAATGAGCAGTTCTTC.

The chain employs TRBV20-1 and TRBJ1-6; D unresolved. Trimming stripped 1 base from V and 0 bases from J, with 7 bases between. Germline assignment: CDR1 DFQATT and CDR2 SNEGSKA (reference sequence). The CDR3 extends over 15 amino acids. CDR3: CSARVGSSYNSPLHF. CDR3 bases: TGCAGTGCTAGAGTTGGTAGCTCCTATAATTCACCCCTCCACTTT.